Listed below are T cell receptor beta chains from one sample, sequenced in a study of response to subunit inactivated influenza vaccine. TCRdb re-derived calls from the RT-PCR reads in MiXCR, one entry per CDR3 protein. The table lists fewer than 550,000 distinct CDR3 sequences, approximately 24% of them singletons. The material sequenced was CD4+ T cells sorted from PBMCs, taken around 5 days after vaccination. The receptors derive from a man over 45 who received an inactivated influenza vaccine. Both conserved end residues are part of each CDR3. A D gene is named only where the DNA matches it firmly. The size entry is marked missing in some rows and otherwise reads once, few, many or a size class.

TGCGCCAGCAGCTTATTGGCGACATCGGATTACAATGAGCAGTTCTTC	CASSLLATSDYNEQFF	.	TRBV5-1	TRBJ2-1	16	.
TGCAGCGTTGTTGGACTAGCGGGGGTGAATGAGCAGTTCTTC	CSVVGLAGVNEQFF	TRBD2	TRBV29-1	TRBJ2-1	14	few
TGCAGCGTTCGACACCGGGACAGGGGGCTGTACGAGCAGTACTTC	CSVRHRDRGLYEQYF	TRBD1	TRBV29-1	TRBJ2-7	15	.
TGCAGTGCTAGAGATGCCCCCGAGCAGTACTTC	CSARDAPEQYF	.	TRBV20-1	TRBJ2-7	11	few
TGCGCCAGCAGCGGGGGACGGGGAGAGACCCAGTACTTC	CASSGGRGETQYF	.	TRBV5-1	TRBJ2-5	13	.
TGTGCCAGCAGTTGGGGACAGGAGAACACTGAAGCTTTCTTT	CASSWGQENTEAFF	TRBD1	TRBV12-3/TRBV12-4	TRBJ1-1	14	.
TGTGCCAGCAGCTTAGGCGGGACAGGGAAATCCTACGAGCAGTACTTC	CASSLGGTGKSYEQYF	TRBD1	TRBV7-2	TRBJ2-7	16	few
TGCAGCGTTCGGGCTCTTCACCATGGCTACACCTTC	CSVRALHHGYTF	.	TRBV29-1	TRBJ1-2	12	.
TGTGCCAGCAGCGTAGCTACAGGGCAGCAAGAGACCCAGTACTTC	CASSVATGQQETQYF	.	TRBV9	TRBJ2-5	15	few
TGCAGTGCTAGGTCCGGACAGGCCCAAAGCTACGAGCAGTACTTC	CSARSGQAQSYEQYF	TRBD1	TRBV20-1	TRBJ2-7	15	.
TGCAGTGCTCTACGGGATACTCGGGGCACAGATACGCAGTATTTT	CSALRDTRGTDTQYF	.	TRBV20-1	TRBJ2-3	15	.
TGTGCCACCCGATCGCCTAGCGGGAGCGTGAGCAATGAGCAGTTCTTC	CATRSPSGSVSNEQFF	TRBD2	TRBV6-2/TRBV6-3	TRBJ2-1	16	.
TGTGCCTTCGCCCGAGACAGACTCTACGAGCAGTACTTC	CAFARDRLYEQYF	.	TRBV2	TRBJ2-7	13	few
TGCAGCGTCAATCTCCACAGGGGGACTAACTATGGCTACACCTTC	CSVNLHRGTNYGYTF	TRBD1	TRBV29-1	TRBJ1-2	15	few
TGTGCCAGCTCACCACCCTCAGGGGCGAGGGAGACCCAGTACTTC	CASSPPSGARETQYF	.	TRBV18	TRBJ2-5	15	.
TGCAGTGCTTATGGGACTAGCGGGAGCCAAGAGACCCAGTACTTC	CSAYGTSGSQETQYF	TRBD2	TRBV20-1	TRBJ2-5	15	.
TGCAGTGCTAGAGATCTTGCAGGAGGCGACTATGGCTACACCTTC	CSARDLAGGDYGYTF	.	TRBV20-1	TRBJ1-2	15	once
TGCGCCAGCAGCCAAGAGGCAGGGGTGGCGAGTGGCTACACCTTC	CASSQEAGVASGYTF	.	TRBV4-1	TRBJ1-2	15	few
TGTGCCAGCAGTTACTCGAGGACTCGAGGGGCCTACGAGCAGTACTTC	CASSYSRTRGAYEQYF	.	TRBV6-2/TRBV6-3	TRBJ2-7	16	.
TGTGCCAGTAGTACAGGGGCCCTTTACAATGAGCAGTTCTTC	CASSTGALYNEQFF	.	TRBV19	TRBJ2-1	14	few
TGCAGTGCTAGTGTTAGCGGGAGGCCCCGCACCTACGAGCAGTACTTC	CSASVSGRPRTYEQYF	TRBD2	TRBV20-1	TRBJ2-7	16	.
TGTGCCAGCAACAGAGACGCAGATACGCAGTATTTT	CASNRDADTQYF	.	TRBV12-3/TRBV12-4	TRBJ2-3	12	.
TGTGCCAGCAGCCTCCAGCAAGGAGGACGGGAGACCCAGTACTTC	CASSLQQGGRETQYF	.	TRBV9	TRBJ2-5	15	.
TGTGCCAGCTCCCCTGGACTAGCGGGAGCCTCCTCCTACGAGCAGTACTTC	CASSPGLAGASSYEQYF	TRBD2	TRBV18	TRBJ2-7	17	.
TGCGCCAGCAGCTCTAAACCGGGACAGCCTAGCTCTGGGGCCAACGTCCTGACTTTC	CASSSKPGQPSSGANVLTF	TRBD1	TRBV5-1	TRBJ2-6	19	.
TGTGCCAGCAGCCACGGATCGGGTCTTAGAGTCACTGAAGCTTTCTTT	CASSHGSGLRVTEAFF	.	TRBV5-8	TRBJ1-1	16	.
TGTGCCAGCAGTGATCCGAGACTCTATAATTCACCCCTCCACTTT	CASSDPRLYNSPLHF	.	TRBV2	TRBJ1-6	15	.
TGCGCCTGCAGGCGACAGAACATGAACACTGAAGCTTTCTTT	CACRRQNMNTEAFF	.	TRBV5-1	TRBJ1-1	14	.
TGCAGTGCCATCCTAGCGAACAAAGAGACCCAGTACTTC	CSAILANKETQYF	.	TRBV20-1	TRBJ2-5	13	few
TGCAGTGTTACTCCCTCCTTAGATGAGCAGTTCTTC	CSVTPSLDEQFF	.	TRBV20-1	TRBJ2-1	12	.
TGTGCCAGCAGCTCGGACAGGGGAGTTGAAAAACTGTTTTTT	CASSSDRGVEKLFF	TRBD1	TRBV7-9	TRBJ1-4	14	few
TGTGCCAGCAGTTTTGGGACAGGGGGCTCTGGGGCCAACGTCCTGACTTTC	CASSFGTGGSGANVLTF	TRBD1	TRBV12-3/TRBV12-4	TRBJ2-6	17	few
TGTGCCACCAGTGATTTTGGGCCTAGCGGCTACAATGAGCAGTTCTTC	CATSDFGPSGYNEQFF	TRBD2	TRBV24-1	TRBJ2-1	16	.
TGTGCCAGCAGCTTAGAAAGTTCTAGCGTCAATGAGCAGTTCTTC	CASSLESSSVNEQFF	.	TRBV7-2	TRBJ2-1	15	few
TGTGCCAGCACCCCGCTGAGGGCGACCAATGAGCAGTTCTTC	CASTPLRATNEQFF	.	TRBV6-2/TRBV6-3	TRBJ2-1	14	.
TGTGCCAGCAGTTTAGCGGGGGCGGATGAAAAACTGTTTTTT	CASSLAGADEKLFF	.	TRBV12-3/TRBV12-4	TRBJ1-4	14	few
TGCAGTGCTAATCGACAGGGAAGTTGGACTGAAGCTTTCTTT	CSANRQGSWTEAFF	TRBD1	TRBV20-1	TRBJ1-1	14	.
TGCAGTGCTAGAGCTACTAGCGGAAACACAGATACGCAGTATTTT	CSARATSGNTDTQYF	TRBD2	TRBV20-1	TRBJ2-3	15	.